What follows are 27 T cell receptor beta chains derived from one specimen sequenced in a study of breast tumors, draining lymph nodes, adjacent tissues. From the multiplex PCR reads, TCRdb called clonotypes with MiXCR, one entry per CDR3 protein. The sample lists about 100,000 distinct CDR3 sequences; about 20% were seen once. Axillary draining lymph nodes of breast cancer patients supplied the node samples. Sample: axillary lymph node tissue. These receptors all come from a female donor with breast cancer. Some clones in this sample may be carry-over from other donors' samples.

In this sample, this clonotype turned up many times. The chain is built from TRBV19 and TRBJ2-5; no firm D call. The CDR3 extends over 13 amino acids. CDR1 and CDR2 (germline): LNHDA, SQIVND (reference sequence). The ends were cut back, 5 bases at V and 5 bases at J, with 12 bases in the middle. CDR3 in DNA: TGTGCCAGTAGTCCGTGGTCCGGTGAGACCCAGTACTTC. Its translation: CASSPWSGETQYF. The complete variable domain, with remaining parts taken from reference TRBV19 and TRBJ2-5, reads DGGITQSPKYLFRKEGQNVTLSCEQNLNHDAMYWYRQDPGQGLRLIYYSQIVNDFQKGDIAEGYSVSREKKESFPLTVTSAQKNPTAFYLCASSPWSGETQYFGPGTRLLVL.

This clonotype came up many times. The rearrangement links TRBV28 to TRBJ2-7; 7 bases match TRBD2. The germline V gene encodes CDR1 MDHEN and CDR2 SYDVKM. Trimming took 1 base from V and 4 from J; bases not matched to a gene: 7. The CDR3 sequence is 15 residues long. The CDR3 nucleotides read TGTGCCAGCAGTTTATCTCGGGACTACCATTACGAGCAGTACTTC. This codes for CASSLSRDYHYEQYF.

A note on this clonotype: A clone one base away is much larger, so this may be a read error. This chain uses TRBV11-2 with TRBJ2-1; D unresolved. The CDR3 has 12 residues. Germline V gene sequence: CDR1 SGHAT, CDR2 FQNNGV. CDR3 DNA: TGTGCCAGCAGCTCCGAAGGAGTTACGCAGCTCTTC. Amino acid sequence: CASSSEGVTQLF. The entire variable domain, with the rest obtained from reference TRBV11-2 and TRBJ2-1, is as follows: EAGVAQSPRYKIIEKRQSVAFWCNPISGHATLYWYQQILGQGPKLLIQFQNNGVVDDSQLPKDRFSAERLKGVDSTLKIQPAKLEDSAVYLCASSSEGVTQLFGPGTRLTVL.

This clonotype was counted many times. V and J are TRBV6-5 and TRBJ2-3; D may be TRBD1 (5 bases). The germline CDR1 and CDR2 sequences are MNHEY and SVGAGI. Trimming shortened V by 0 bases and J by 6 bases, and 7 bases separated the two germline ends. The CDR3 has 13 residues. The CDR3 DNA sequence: TGTGCCAGCAGTTACTCTTGGGGCGATACGCAGTATTTT. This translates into CASSYSWGDTQYF.

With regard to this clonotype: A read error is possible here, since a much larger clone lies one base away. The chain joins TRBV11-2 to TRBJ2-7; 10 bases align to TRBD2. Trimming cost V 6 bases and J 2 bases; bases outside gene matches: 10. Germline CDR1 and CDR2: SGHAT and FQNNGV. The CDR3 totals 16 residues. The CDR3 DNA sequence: TGTGCCAGCAGTCGTACCAGCGGGAGGGCCACCTACGAGCAGTACTTC. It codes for CASSRTSGRATYEQYF.

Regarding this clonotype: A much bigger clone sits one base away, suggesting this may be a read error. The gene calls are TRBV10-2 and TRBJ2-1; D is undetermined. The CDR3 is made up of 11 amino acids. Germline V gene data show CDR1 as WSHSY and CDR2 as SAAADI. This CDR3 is CAGSSGPGQFF. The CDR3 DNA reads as TGCGCCGGCAGTTCGGGTCCAGGGCAGTTCTTC.

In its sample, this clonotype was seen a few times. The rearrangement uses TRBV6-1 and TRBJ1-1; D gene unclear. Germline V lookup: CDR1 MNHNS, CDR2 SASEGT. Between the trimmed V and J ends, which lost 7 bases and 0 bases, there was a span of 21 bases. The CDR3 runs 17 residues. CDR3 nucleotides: TGTGCCAGCACTCCACTCCAATGGGAAAACTTGAACACTGAAGCTTTCTTT. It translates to CASTPLQWENLNTEAFF.

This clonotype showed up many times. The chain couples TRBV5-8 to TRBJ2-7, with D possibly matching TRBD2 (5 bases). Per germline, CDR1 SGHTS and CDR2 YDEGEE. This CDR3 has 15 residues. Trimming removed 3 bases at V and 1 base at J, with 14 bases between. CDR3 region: CASSSGLSRSYEQYF. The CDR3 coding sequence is TGTGCCAGCAGCTCCGGACTTAGCCGGTCCTACGAGCAGTACTTC. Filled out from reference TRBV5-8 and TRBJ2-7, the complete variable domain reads EAGVTQSPTHLIKTRGQQATLRCSPISGHTSVYWYQQALGLGLQFLLWYDEGEERNRGNFPPRFSGRQFPNYSSELNVNALELEDSALYLCASSSGLSRSYEQYFGPGTRLTVT.

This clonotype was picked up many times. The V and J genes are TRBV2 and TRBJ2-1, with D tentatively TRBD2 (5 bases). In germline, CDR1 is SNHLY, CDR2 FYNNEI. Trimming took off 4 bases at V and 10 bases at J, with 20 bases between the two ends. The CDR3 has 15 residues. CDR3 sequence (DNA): TGTGCCAGCAGTGTTTCGGGAATCTATTCGAGCGAGCAGTTCTTC. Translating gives CASSVSGIYSSEQFF.

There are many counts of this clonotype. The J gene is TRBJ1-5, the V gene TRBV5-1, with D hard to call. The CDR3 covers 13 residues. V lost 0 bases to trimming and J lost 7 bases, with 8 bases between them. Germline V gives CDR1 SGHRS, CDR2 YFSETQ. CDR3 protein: CASSLAPGQPQHF. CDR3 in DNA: TGCGCCAGCAGCTTGGCCCCCGGGCAGCCCCAGCATTTT.

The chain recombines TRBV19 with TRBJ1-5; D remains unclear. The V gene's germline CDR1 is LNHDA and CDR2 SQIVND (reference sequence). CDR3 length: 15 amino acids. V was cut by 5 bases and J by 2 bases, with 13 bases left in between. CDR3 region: CASSPTDAGNQPQHF. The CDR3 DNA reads TGTGCCAGTAGTCCCACGGACGCTGGCAATCAGCCCCAGCATTTT.

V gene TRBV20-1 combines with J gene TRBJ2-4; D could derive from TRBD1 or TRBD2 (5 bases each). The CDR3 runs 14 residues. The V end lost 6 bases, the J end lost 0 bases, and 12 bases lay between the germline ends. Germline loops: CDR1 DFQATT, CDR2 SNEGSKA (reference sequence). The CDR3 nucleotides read TGCAGTGCCGCATCCGGGGCAGCCAAAAACATTCAGTACTTC. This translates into CSAASGAAKNIQYF.

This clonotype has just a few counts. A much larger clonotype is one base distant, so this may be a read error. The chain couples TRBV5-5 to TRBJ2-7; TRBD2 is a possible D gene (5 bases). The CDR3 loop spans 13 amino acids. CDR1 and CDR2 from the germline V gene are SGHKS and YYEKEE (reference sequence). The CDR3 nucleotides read TGTGCCAGCAGCTTGGAACCGGGGTACGAGCGGTACTTC. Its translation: CASSLEPGYERYF.

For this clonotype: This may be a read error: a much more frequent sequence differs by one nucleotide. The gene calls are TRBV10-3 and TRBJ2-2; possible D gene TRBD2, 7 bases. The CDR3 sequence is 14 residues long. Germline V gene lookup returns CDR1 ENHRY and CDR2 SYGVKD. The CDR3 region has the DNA TGTGCCATCAGCCAGGGGAGGGACACCGGGGAGCCGTTTTTT. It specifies CAISQGRDTGEPFF.

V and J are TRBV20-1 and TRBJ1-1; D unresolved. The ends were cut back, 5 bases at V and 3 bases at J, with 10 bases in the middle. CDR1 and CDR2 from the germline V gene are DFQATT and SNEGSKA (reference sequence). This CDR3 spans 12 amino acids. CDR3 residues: CSAPMEDTEAFF. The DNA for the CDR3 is TGCAGTGCTCCAATGGAGGACACTGAAGCTTTCTTT.

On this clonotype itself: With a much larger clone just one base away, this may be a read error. The CDR3 DNA is TGTGCCAGCAGGTACTCGTGGGGGCAGCCCCAGCATTTT. It is translated as CASRYSWGQPQHF. J is TRBJ1-5 and V is TRBV6-5; D might be TRBD1 (5 bases). Looked up from germline, CDR1 is MNHEY and CDR2 is SVGAGI. CDR3 length: 13 residues.

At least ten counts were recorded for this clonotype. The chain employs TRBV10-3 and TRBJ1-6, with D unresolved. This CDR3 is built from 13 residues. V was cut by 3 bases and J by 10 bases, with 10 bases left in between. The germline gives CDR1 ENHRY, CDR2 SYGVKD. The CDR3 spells CAISDQDNSPLHF. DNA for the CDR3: TGTGCCATCAGTGACCAAGACAACTCACCCCTCCACTTT.

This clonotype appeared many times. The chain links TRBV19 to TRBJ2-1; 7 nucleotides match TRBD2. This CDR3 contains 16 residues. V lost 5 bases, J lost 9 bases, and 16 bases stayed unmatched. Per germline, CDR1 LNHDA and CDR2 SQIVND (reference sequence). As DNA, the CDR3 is TGTGCCAGTAGTCCCGGGAGCACTGGGGGAGGGCCTGAGCAGTTCTTC. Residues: CASSPGSTGGGPEQFF.

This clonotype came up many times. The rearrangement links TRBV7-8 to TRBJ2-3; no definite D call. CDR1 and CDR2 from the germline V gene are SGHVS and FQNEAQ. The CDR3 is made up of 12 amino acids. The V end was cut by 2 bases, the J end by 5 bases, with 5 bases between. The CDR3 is CASSLILDTQYF. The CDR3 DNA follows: TGTGCCAGCAGCTTAATCTTAGATACGCAGTATTTT.

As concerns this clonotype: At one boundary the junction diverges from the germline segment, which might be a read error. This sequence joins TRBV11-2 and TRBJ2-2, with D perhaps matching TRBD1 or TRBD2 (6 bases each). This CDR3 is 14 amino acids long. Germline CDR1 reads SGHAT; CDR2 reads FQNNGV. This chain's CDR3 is CASSSIRGTGGLFF. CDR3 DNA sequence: TGTGCCAGCAGCTCAATCAGGGGAACCGGGGGGCTGTTTTTT.

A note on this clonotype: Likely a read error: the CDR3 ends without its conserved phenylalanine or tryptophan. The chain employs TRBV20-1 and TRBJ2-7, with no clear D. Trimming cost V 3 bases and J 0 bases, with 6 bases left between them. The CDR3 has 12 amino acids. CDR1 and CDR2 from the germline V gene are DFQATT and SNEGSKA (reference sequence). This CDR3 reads CSASPVSYEQYL. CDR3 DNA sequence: TGCAGTGCTAGCCCGGTCTCCTACGAGCAGTACCTC.

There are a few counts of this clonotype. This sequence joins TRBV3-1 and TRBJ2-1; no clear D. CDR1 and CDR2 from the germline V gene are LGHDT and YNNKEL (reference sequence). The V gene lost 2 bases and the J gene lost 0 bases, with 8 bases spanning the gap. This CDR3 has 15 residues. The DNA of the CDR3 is TGTGCCAGCAGCCAATATAGGAGCTCCTACAATGAGCAGTTCTTC. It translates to CASSQYRSSYNEQFF.

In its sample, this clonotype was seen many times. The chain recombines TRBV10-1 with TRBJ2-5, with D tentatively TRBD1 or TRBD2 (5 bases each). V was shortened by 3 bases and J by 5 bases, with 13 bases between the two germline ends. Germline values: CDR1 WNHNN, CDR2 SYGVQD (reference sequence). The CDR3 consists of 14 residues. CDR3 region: CASSDRAGTETQYF. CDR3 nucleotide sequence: TGCGCCAGCAGTGATCGGGCAGGGACCGAGACCCAGTACTTC.

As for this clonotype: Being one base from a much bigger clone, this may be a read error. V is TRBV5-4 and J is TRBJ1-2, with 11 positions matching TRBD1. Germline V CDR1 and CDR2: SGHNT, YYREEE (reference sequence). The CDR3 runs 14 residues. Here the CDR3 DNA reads TGTGTCAGCACCGCGGACAGGGGGCGTTATGGCTACACCTTC. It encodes CVSTADRGRYGYTF.

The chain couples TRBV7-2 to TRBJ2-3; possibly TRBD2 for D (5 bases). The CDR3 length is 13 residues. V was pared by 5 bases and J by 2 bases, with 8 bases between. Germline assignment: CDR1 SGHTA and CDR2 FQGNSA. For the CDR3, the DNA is TGTGCCAGCAGCCGGGGAGACACAGATACGCAGTATTTT. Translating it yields CASSRGDTDTQYF.

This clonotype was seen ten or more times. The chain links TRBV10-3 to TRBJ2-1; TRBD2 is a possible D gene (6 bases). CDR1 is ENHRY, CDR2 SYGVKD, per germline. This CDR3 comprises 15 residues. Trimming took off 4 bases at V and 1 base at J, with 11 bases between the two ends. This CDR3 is CAISVPGRSYNEQFF. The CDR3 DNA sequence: TGTGCCATCAGTGTGCCTGGGAGGTCCTACAATGAGCAGTTCTTC.

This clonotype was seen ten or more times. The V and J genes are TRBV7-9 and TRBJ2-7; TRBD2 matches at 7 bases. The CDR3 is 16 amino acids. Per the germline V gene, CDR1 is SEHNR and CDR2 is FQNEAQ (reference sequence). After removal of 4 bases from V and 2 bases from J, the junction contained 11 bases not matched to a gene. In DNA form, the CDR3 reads TGTGCCAGCAGCTCGGGAGGTCGGAGTCCGACCTACGAGCAGTACTTC. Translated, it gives CASSSGGRSPTYEQYF.